One and the same sample provided the 9 T cell receptor beta chains below, sequenced in a study of blood T cell repertoires in COVID-19. Generated by immunoSEQ multiplex PCR, the TCRdb table keeps only in-frame clones and is missing some. The sample lists about 230,000 clones, less than 90% occurring once. Sequencing used peripheral blood. All receptors come from a woman in her seventies with active or convalescent COVID-19.

The J gene is TRBJ2-2, the V gene TRBV11-3; 13 bases fit TRBD2. Germline CDR1 SGHNT, CDR2 YENEEA. V was pared by 5 bases and J by 3 bases, with 9 bases of the junction left unmatched. The CDR3 is made up of 18 amino acids. DNA for the CDR3: TGTGCCAGCAGCCCGGGACTAGCGGGATTTATTTACACCGGGGAGCTGTTTTTT. This sequence encodes CASSPGLAGFIYTGELFF.

CDR3 bases: TGTGCCTGGAGTGGTCTAGCGGGGGCCAGGGATACGCAGTATTTT. It specifies CAWSGLAGARDTQYF. This rearrangement joins TRBV30 to TRBJ2-3, with 10 bases fitting TRBD2. The germline V gene has CDR1 GTSNPN and CDR2 SVGIG (reference sequence). CDR3 length: 15 residues. With 1 base clipped from V and 6 bases from J, the junction kept 7 bases outside the gene matches.

This chain links TRBV19 with TRBJ2-7; 11 nucleotides align to TRBD1. The CDR3 has 14 amino acids. Germline lookup yields CDR1 LNHDA and CDR2 SQIVND (reference sequence). After removal of 5 bases from V and 3 bases from J, the junction contained 3 bases not matched to a gene. CDR3 in amino acids: CASSAGTGGYEQYF. The DNA for the CDR3 is TGTGCCAGTAGTGCCGGGACAGGGGGCTACGAGCAGTACTTC.

This chain joins TRBV28 and TRBJ2-3; 12 bases are shared with TRBD2. Germline CDR1 and CDR2: MDHEN and SYDVKM. Trimming at V came to 8 bases and at J to 0 bases, leaving 9 bases not matched to a gene. This CDR3 comprises 17 residues. The DNA for the CDR3 is TGTGCCAGCCGGGGACTAGCGGGTCGCACGAGCACAGATACGCAGTATTTT. Its protein is CASRGLAGRTSTDTQYF. Supplemented by reference TRBV28 and TRBJ2-3, the full variable domain reads DVKVTQSSRYLVKRTGEKVFLECVQDMDHENMFWYRQDPGLGLRLIYFSYDVKMKEKGDIPEGYSVSREKKERFSLILESASTNQTSMYLCASRGLAGRTSTDTQYFGPGTRLTVL.

The chain recombines TRBV7-3 with TRBJ2-1; 8 bases match TRBD2. CDR3 length equals 14 residues. Germline CDR1 SGHTA, CDR2 FQGTGA. The V segment lost 5 bases and the J segment 0 bases; nucleotides outside the gene matches: 0. In DNA, the CDR3 is TGTGCCAGCAGCCTAGCGGGCTCCTACAATGAGCAGTTCTTC. Residues: CASSLAGSYNEQFF.

This clone has more than one count but fewer than ten. The chain couples TRBV7-9 to TRBJ1-6, with D maybe TRBD1 (5 bases). The CDR3 loop spans 15 amino acids. Germline CDR1 and CDR2: SEHNR and FQNEAQ (reference sequence). The V end was cut by 4 bases, the J end by 9 bases, with 16 bases between. CDR3 amino acids: CASSSLSPGGSPLHF. CDR3 bases: TGTGCCAGCAGCTCCCTCTCACCGGGGGGTTCACCCCTCCACTTT.

This chain uses TRBV18 with TRBJ2-7; 8 nucleotides match TRBD1. Unmatched junction bases numbered 21, after V lost 8 bases and J lost 6 bases. The CDR3 consists of 17 residues. Germline-derived CDR1 and CDR2 are KGHSH and LQKENI. This chain's CDR3 is CASTQNSGQGGGSEQYF. CDR3 nucleotide sequence: TGTGCCAGCACCCAGAATAGCGGACAGGGAGGAGGTAGCGAGCAGTACTTC. The whole variable domain, filled in from reference TRBV18 and TRBJ2-7, reads NAGVMQNPRHLVRRRGQEARLRCSPMKGHSHVYWYRQLPEEGLKFMVYLQKENIIDESGMPKERFSAEFPKEGPSILRIQQVVRGDSAAYFCASTQNSGQGGGSEQYFGPGTRLTVT.

This rearrangement joins TRBV18 to TRBJ1-1, with TRBD1 as a possible D gene (6 bases). V dropped 1 base and J dropped 0 bases, with 9 bases sitting between them. CDR1 is KGHSH and CDR2 is LQKENI in the germline V gene. The CDR3 has 15 residues. In nucleotides, the CDR3 is TGTGCCAGCTCACCACTAACAGGGATGAACACTGAAGCTTTCTTT. Translation: CASSPLTGMNTEAFF. The full variable domain, rest sourced from reference TRBV18 and TRBJ1-1, is NAGVMQNPRHLVRRRGQEARLRCSPMKGHSHVYWYRQLPEEGLKFMVYLQKENIIDESGMPKERFSAEFPKEGPSILRIQQVVRGDSAAYFCASSPLTGMNTEAFFGQGTRLTVV.

The chain links TRBV9 to TRBJ2-1; D not resolved. This CDR3 comprises 16 residues. V lost 0 bases and J lost 1, with 11 bases in between. CDR1 is SGDLS and CDR2 is YYNGEE in the germline V gene. In DNA form, the CDR3 reads TGTGCCAGCAGCGTAGTTAGTAGTTGGTCCTACAATGAGCAGTTCTTC. It encodes CASSVVSSWSYNEQFF.